This TCR beta chain was captured in a study of shared clonotypes between healthy human individuals. Study observations and caveats: Across a handful of donors, naive CD4 shared roughly 5.1%, naive CD8 more than 3%, memory CD4 about 2.5%, memory CD8 0.4% to 0.5%.

Deep-level assay runs were performed. Several immunoSEQ plates received, in even portions, the genomic DNA of each subset. In the source study's methods: Without quality scores, immunoSEQ junctional reads could not be filtered like full-length reads. The table came from immunoSEQ multiplex PCR; TCRdb's copy has only in-frame clones and leaves some out. V and J calls plus clone size are reproduced from that table; the DNA served to infer D and trimming. The data hold approximately 2,000,000 clones, with 85% to 95% observed a single time. This clone is a singleton in its sample. Antigen specificity is unknown. Germline V lookup: CDR1 DFQATT, CDR2 SNEGSKA (reference sequence). V was cut by 4 bases and J by 10 bases, with 13 bases left in between. This CDR3 spans 11 amino acids.

The chain combines TRBV20-1 with TRBJ1-1; a weak D match, TRBD1 (5 bases). The clonotype originates from a man aged 18 to 30 in good health. Some clones in this sample may be carry-over from other donors' samples. Source material: naive CD4+ T cells from PBMCs. Subset defined: CD45RA+ positively selected. CDR3 loop: CSATRQSGAFF. Written as DNA, the CDR3 is TGCAGTGCTACCCGACAGAGTGGAGCTTTCTTT.